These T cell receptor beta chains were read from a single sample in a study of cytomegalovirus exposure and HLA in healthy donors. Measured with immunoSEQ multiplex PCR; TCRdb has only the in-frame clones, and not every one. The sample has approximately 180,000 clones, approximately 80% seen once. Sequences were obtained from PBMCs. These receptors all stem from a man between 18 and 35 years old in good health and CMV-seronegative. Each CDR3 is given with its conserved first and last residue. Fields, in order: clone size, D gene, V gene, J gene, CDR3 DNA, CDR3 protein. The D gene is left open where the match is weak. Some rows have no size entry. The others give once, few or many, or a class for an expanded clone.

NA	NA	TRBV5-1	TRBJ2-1	TGCGCCAGCAGCGTAAGAGGACAGTACAATGAGCAGTTCTTC	CASSVRGQYNEQFF
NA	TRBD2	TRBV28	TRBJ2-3	TGTGCCAGCAGGGGGGGAGGGCCTGTGGATACGCAGTATTTT	CASRGGGPVDTQYF
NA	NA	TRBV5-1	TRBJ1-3	TGCGCCAGCGCCCTCACAGGTGTCGGAAACACCATATATTTT	CASALTGVGNTIYF
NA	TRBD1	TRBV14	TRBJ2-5	TGTGCCAGCAGCCCAAGGACAGGGGGTTTCGGGACCCAGTACTTC	CASSPRTGGFGTQYF
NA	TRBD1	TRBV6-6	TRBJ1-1	TGTGCCAGCAGTTATCCGGGACAGGGGAACACTGAAGCTTTCTTT	CASSYPGQGNTEAFF
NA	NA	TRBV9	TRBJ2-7	TGTGCCAGCAGCGGGAGGGACAGCACCTACGAGCAGTACTTC	CASSGRDSTYEQYF
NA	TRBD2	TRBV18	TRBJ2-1	TGTGCCAGCTCCTCGTTGGAACTAGCGGGACTTACCGTCTCCTACAATGAGCAGTTCTTC	CASSSLELAGLTVSYNEQFF
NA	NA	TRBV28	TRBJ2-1	TGTGCCAGCAGTTTGAGGCGGAACTACAATGAGCAGTTCTTC	CASSLRRNYNEQFF
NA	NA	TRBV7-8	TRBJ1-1	TGTGCCAGCAGCCTCGGGGAGACTGAAGCTTTCTTT	CASSLGETEAFF
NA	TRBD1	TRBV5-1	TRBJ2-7	TGCGCCAGCAGCTTGCCCCAACAGGGGGACTACGAGCAGTACTTC	CASSLPQQGDYEQYF
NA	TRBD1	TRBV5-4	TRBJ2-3	TGTGCCAGCAGCTTGGATAGGGGGCGAGTCACAGATACGCAGTATTTT	CASSLDRGRVTDTQYF
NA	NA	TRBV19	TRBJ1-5	TGTGCCAGTAGTATAGTGGGCCCCACTCAGCCCCAGCATTTT	CASSIVGPTQPQHF
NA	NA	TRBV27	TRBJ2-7	TGTGCCAGCAGTTTATCCGGGGTACGCTACGAGCAGTACTTC	CASSLSGVRYEQYF
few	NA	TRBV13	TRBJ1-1	TGTGCCAGCAGCTCCGTCCTTTTCGCTGAAGCTTTCTTT	CASSSVLFAEAFF
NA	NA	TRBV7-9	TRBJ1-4	TGTGCCAGCAGCCGACTACTTGGCGGGGAAAAACTGTTTTTT	CASSRLLGGEKLFF
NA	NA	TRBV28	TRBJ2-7	TGTGCCAGCAGTCAGGACACTTGGGACACCTCCTACGAGCAGTACTTC	CASSQDTWDTSYEQYF
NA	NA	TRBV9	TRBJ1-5	TGTGCCAGCAGCGCACAGGGCAATCAGCCCCAGCATTTT	CASSAQGNQPQHF
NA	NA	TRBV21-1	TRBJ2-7	TGTGCCAGCAGCAAACCCCTGGGACAGGGTTACGAGCAGTACTTC	CASSKPLGQGYEQYF
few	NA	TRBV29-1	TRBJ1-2	TGCAGCGTCCAGACAGGATGGGACTATGGCTACACCTTC	CSVQTGWDYGYTF
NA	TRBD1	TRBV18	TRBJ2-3	TGTGCCAGCTCACCACTGGGACAGGGTTTCGCGGATACGCAGTATTTT	CASSPLGQGFADTQYF
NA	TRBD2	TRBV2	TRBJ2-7	TGTGCCGGGGGACTAGTATCTCGGGACGAGCAGTACTTC	CAGGLVSRDEQYF
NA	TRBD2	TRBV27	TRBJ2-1	TGTGCCAGCAGTTTATCCCTAGCGGGAGGGCCGGGGGAGCAGTTCTTC	CASSLSLAGGPGEQFF
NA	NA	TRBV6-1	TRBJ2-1	TGTGCCAGCAGTGATTGGACCGGAGGGGCCTACAATGAGCAGTTCTTC	CASSDWTGGAYNEQFF
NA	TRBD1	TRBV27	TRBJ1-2	TGTGCCAGCAGTAAGCTTCCCGGGACAGGGAGGGGCTACACCTTC	CASSKLPGTGRGYTF
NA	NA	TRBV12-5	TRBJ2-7	TGTGCTAGTGGTTTGGGGCACGAGCAGTACTTC	CASGLGHEQYF
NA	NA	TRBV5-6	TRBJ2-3	TGTGCCAGCAGCCGAGGACACATTTATAGCACAGATACGCAGTATTTT	CASSRGHIYSTDTQYF
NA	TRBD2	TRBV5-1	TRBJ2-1	TGCGCCAGCAGCCCATTCGGGACTAGCGGGGGGAGGGATGAGCAGTTCTTC	CASSPFGTSGGRDEQFF
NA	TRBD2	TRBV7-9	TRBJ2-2	TGTGCCAGCATCTGGACTAGCGGAGACACCGGGGAGCTGTTTTTT	CASIWTSGDTGELFF
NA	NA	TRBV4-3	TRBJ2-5	TGCGCCAGCAGCCAAGATCTTTCGAGGGGGGAGACCCAGTACTTC	CASSQDLSRGETQYF
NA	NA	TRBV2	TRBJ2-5	TGTGCCAGCAGTGAAGCATGGGGCGCGGAGACCCAGTACTTC	CASSEAWGAETQYF
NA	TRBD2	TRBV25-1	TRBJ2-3	TGTGCCAGCAGTGAATATTTGGGACTAGCGGGCACAGATACGCAGTATTTT	CASSEYLGLAGTDTQYF
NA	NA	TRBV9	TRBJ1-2	TGTGCCAGCAGCGTAGCAAGGGGTGGCAACTATGGCTACACCTTC	CASSVARGGNYGYTF